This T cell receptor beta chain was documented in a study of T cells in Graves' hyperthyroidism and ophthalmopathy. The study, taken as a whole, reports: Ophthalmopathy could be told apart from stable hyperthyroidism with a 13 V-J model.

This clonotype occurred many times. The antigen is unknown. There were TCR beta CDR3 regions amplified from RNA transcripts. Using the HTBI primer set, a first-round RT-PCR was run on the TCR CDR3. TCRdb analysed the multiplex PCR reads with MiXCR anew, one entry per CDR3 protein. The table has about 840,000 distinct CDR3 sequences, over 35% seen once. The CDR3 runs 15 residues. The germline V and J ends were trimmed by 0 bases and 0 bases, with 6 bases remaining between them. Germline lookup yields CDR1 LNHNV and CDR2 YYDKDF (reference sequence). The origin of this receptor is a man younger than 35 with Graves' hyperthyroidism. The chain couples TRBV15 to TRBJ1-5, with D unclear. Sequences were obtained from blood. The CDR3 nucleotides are TGTGCCACCAGCAGAGAGCCACATAGCAATCAGCCCCAGCATTTT. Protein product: CATSREPHSNQPQHF.